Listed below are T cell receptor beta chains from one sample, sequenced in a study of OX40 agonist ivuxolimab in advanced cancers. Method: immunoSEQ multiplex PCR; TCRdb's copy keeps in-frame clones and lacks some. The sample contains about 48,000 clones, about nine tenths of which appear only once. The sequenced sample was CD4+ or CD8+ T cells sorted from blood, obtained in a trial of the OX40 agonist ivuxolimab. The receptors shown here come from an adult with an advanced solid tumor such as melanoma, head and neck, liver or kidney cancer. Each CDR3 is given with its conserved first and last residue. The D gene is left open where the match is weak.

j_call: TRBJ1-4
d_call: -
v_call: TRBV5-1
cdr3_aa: CASSPGWKATNEKLFF

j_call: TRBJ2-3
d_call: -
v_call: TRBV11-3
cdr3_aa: CASSLVRDPLDTQYF

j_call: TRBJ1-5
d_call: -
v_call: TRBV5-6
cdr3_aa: CASSLQGDNQPQHF

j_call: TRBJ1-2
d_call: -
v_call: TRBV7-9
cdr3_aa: CASGMGSDYGYTF

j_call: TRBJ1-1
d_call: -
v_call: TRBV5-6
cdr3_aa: CASSLEGDTPEAFF

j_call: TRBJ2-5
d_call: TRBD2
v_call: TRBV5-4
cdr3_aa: CASSLKTSGPFQETQYF

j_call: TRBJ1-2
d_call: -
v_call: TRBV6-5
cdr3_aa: CASSSGYYGYTF

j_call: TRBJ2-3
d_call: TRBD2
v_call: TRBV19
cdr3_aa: CASSTSSGSANTQYF

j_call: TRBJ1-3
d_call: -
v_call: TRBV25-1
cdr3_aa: CASSEGNTIYF

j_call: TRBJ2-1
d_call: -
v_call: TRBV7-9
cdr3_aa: CASSLAYGDTYNEQFF

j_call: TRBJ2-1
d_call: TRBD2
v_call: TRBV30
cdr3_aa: CAWSRWEAGAYNEQFF

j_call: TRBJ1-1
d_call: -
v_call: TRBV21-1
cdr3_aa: CASSKCSPGMNTEAFF

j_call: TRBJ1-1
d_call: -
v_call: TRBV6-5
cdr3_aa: CASSYSIRGIEAFF

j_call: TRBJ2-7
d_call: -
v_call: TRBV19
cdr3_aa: CASSDRQDYEQYF

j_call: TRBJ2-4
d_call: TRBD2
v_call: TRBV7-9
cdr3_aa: CASSTPGGGNIQYF

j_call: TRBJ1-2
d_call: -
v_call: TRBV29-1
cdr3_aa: CSVEDDRASYGYTF

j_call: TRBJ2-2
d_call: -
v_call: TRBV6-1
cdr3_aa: CASAVTGELFF

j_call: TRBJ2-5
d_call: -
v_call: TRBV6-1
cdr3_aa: CACASGAYQETQYF

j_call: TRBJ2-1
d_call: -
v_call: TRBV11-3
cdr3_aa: CASSLIENEQFF

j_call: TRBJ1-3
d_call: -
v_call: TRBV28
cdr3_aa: CASSRGGDSGNTIYF

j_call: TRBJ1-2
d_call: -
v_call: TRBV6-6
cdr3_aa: CASSFDATGNGYTF

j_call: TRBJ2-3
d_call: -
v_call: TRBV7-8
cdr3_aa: CASSIKVDTQYF

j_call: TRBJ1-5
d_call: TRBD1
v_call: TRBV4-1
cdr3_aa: CASSQVGRGLPNQPQHF

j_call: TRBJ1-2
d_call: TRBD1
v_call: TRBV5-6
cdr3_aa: CASSLGTGSNYGYTF

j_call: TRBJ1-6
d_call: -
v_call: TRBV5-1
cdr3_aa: CASSFRKVNSPLHF

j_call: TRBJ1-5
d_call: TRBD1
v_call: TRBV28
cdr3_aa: CASSLGQGGFQPQHF

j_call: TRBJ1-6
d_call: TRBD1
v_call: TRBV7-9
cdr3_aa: CASSLAERTGEDSPLHF

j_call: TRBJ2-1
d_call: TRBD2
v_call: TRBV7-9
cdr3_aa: CASSLGEGIYNEQFF

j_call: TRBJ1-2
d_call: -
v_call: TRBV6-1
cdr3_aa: CASGFDYGYTF

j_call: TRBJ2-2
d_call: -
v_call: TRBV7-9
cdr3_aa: CASSLAPDTGELFF

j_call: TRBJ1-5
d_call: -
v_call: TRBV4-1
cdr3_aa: CASSQLGQWGNQPQHF

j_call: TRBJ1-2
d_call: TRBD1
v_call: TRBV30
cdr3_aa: CAWTPDRDDGYTF

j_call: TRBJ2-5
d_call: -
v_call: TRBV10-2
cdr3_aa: CASSEVQTQYF

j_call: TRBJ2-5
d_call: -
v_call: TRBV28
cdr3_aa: CASSFGGGLEETQYF

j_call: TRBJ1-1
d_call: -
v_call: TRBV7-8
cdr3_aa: CASSLTWGAEAFF

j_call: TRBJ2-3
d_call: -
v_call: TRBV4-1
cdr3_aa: CASSQEGMDTQYF

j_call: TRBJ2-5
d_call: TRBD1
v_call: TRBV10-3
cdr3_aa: CASRAGTGDGETQYF